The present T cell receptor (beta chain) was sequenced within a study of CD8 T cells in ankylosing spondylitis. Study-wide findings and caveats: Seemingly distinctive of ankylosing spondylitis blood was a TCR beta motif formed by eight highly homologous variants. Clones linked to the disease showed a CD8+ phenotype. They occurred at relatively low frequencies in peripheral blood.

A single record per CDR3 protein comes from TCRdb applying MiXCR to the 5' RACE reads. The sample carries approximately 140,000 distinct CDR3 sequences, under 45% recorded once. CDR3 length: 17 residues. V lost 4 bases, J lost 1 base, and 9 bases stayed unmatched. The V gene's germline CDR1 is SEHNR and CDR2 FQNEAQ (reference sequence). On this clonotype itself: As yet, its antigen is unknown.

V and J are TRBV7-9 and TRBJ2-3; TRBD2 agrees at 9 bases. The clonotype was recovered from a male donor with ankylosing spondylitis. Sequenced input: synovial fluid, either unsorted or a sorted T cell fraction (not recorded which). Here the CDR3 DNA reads TGTGCCAGCAGCTCCAGCCTAGCGGGGTCCGGCACAGATACGCAGTATTTT. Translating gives CASSSSLAGSGTDTQYF.